What follows are 30 T cell receptor beta chains derived from one specimen sequenced in a study of T cells expressing NK-cell markers. TCRdb re-analyzed the 5' RACE reads; it lists each CDR3 protein once, without DNA. The record lists fewer than 400,000 distinct CDR3 sequences, of which the ten most abundant hold around 5%. The specimen sequenced was blood T cells: a sorted CD56 or NKG2C T cell subset, CD4+ or CD8+ T cells, or bulk PBMC T cells (not recorded which). The source is a man aged 18 to 69 in good health.

This rearrangement joins TRBV5-4 to TRBJ2-1; the TCRdb D gene call, TRBD2, has no DNA to confirm it. This CDR3 spans 15 amino acids. Germline values: CDR1 SGHNT, CDR2 YYREEE (reference sequence). The CDR3 protein is CASSSGLAGVYEQFF.

The CDR3 protein is CASSQIAGGSTDTQYF. V is TRBV11-2 and J is TRBJ2-3; with no DNA, the TCRdb D assignment of TRBD2 cannot be verified. CDR1 and CDR2 from the germline V gene are SGHAT and FQNNGV. The CDR3 covers 16 residues. Full variable domain (outside the CDR3, taken from reference TRBV11-2 and TRBJ2-3): EAGVAQSPRYKIIEKRQSVAFWCNPISGHATLYWYQQILGQGPKLLIQFQNNGVVDDSQLPKDRFSAERLKGVDSTLKIQPAKLEDSAVYLCASSQIAGGSTDTQYFGPGTRLTVL.

The V call is TRBV10-2, the J call TRBJ2-7; lacking DNA, the TRBD1 call made by TCRdb goes unchecked. In germline, CDR1 is WSHSY, CDR2 SAAADI. The CDR3 is made up of 16 amino acids. The CDR3 protein is CASSESGGAYGYEQYF.

V is TRBV6-5 and J is TRBJ2-7. Germline CDR1 MNHEY, CDR2 SVGAGI. The CDR3 is 15 residues long. CDR3 sequence reads: CASRLGPTPTYEQYF.

The V call is TRBV12-3 or TRBV12-4, the J call TRBJ2-5; without DNA, the TCRdb call of TRBD2 cannot be checked. This CDR3 region has 15 residues. The CDR3 sequence: CASSFLGLAKKTQYF.

The chain recombines TRBV6-1 with TRBJ1-3. CDR1 is MNHNS, CDR2 SASEGT, per germline. This CDR3 is 12 amino acids long. The CDR3 loop is CASSEWENTIYF.

V usage is TRBV19 and J usage is TRBJ1-2; the D call of TRBD1 rests on TCRdb alone, since no DNA is present to check it. Germline CDR1 is LNHDA and CDR2 is SQIVND (reference sequence). The CDR3 has 13 residues. CDR3 region: CATRTALHYGYTF.

The V call is TRBV5-1, the J call TRBJ1-4. This CDR3 is built from 14 residues. Germline CDR1 and CDR2: SGHRS and YFSETQ. The chain's CDR3 is CASKGGPTNEKLFF.

The chain couples TRBV5-6 to TRBJ2-2; TCRdb indicates TRBD1, and absent DNA this call remains unverified. Germline CDR1 is SGHDT and CDR2 is YYEEEE. The CDR3 consists of 16 residues. The CDR3 reads CASSSRQGRYTGELFF.

The chain joins TRBV7-8 to TRBJ2-6; the D gene TCRdb calls, TRBD1, cannot be checked with no DNA. Germline CDR1 is SGHVS and CDR2 is FQNEAQ. The CDR3 has 16 residues. The CDR3 region is CASSLGQFSGANVLTF. Complete variable domain (other parts from reference TRBV7-8 and TRBJ2-6): GAGVSQSPRYKVAKRGQDVALRCDPISGHVSLFWYQQALGQGPEFLTYFQNEAQLDKSGLPSDRFFAERPEGSVSTLKIQRTQQEDSAVYLCASSLGQFSGANVLTFGAGSRLTVL.

The V gene is TRBV2, the J gene TRBJ1-1. Germline V lookup: CDR1 SNHLY, CDR2 FYNNEI. The CDR3 runs 15 residues. This CDR3 reads CASSELGFRNTEAFF.

The chain combines TRBV14 with TRBJ2-7. CDR3 length equals 15 residues. The germline gives CDR1 SGHDN, CDR2 FVKESK. The CDR3 here is CASSQDWASSYEQYF.

The J gene is TRBJ1-1, the V gene TRBV12-3 or TRBV12-4; without DNA, the TCRdb call of TRBD1 cannot be checked. This CDR3 has 12 amino acids. The CDR3 reads CASKQGPSEAFF.

The chain employs TRBV6-1 and TRBJ1-2; absent DNA, TCRdb's TRBD1 call cannot be checked. Germline CDR1 reads MNHNS; CDR2 reads SASEGT. The CDR3 length is 16 residues. The CDR3 sequence is CASSPLVGRNNYGYTF.

CDR3 residues: CSAKNLDNEKLFF. V is TRBV20-1 and J is TRBJ1-4. The germline CDR1 and CDR2 sequences are DFQATT and SNEGSKA (reference sequence). This CDR3 spans 13 amino acids.

V is TRBV9 and J is TRBJ1-1; TCRdb proposes TRBD1, but this gene call is untestable without DNA. The CDR3 totals 14 residues. Looked up from germline, CDR1 is SGDLS and CDR2 is YYNGEE. CDR3: CASSARTGHTEAFF.

The CDR3: CASSLQGGQSYEQYF. This rearrangement joins TRBV7-2 to TRBJ2-7; the D call of TRBD1 rests on TCRdb alone, since no DNA is present to check it. The germline CDR1 and CDR2 sequences are SGHTA and FQGNSA. This CDR3 has 15 residues. Full variable domain (rest looked up from reference TRBV7-2 and TRBJ2-7): GAGVSQSPSNKVTEKGKDVELRCDPISGHTALYWYRQSLGQGLEFLIYFQGNSAPDKSGLPSDRFSAERTGGSVSTLTIQRTQQEDSAVYLCASSLQGGQSYEQYFGPGTRLTVT.

The chain uses TRBV6-1 and TRBJ1-4. Germline V gene data show CDR1 as MNHNS and CDR2 as SASEGT. The CDR3 runs to 15 residues. The CDR3 is CASGRTPTTNEKLFF.

This chain uses TRBV19 with TRBJ2-5; TCRdb names TRBD1, which stays unverified in the absence of DNA. Germline CDR1 reads LNHDA; CDR2 reads SQIVND (reference sequence). The CDR3 length is 18 residues. CDR3 residues: CASSRQGVPGGGLETQYF.

The J gene is TRBJ1-2, the V gene TRBV6-5; checking the TCRdb D call of TRBD1 is not possible without DNA. Germline V lookup: CDR1 MNHEY, CDR2 SVGAGI. This CDR3 has 15 amino acids. The chain's CDR3 is CASSYPDRYPPDYTF.

The chain couples TRBV20-1 to TRBJ1-1. CDR3 length: 17 amino acids. Germline V CDR1 and CDR2: DFQATT, SNEGSKA (reference sequence). CDR3 sequence reads: CSASSVGTLLRNTEAFF.

The chain combines TRBV7-9 with TRBJ1-4; TCRdb names TRBD1, which stays unverified in the absence of DNA. The CDR3 runs 16 residues. The germline V gene encodes CDR1 SEHNR and CDR2 FQNEAQ (reference sequence). CDR3 region: CASSSADRGLREKLFF.

J is TRBJ2-1 and V is TRBV12-3 or TRBV12-4; absent DNA, TCRdb's TRBD2 call cannot be checked. CDR3 size: 16 residues. The CDR3 reads CASRLPRGSLGGEQFF.

The J gene is TRBJ1-1, the V gene TRBV20-1. The CDR3 extends over 15 amino acids. Per the germline V gene, CDR1 is DFQATT and CDR2 is SNEGSKA (reference sequence). The chain's CDR3 is CSARDLSVGNTEAFF.

The V call is TRBV9, the J call TRBJ1-4. This CDR3 is built from 16 residues. Looked up from germline, CDR1 is SGDLS and CDR2 is YYNGEE. The CDR3 spells CASSVGADRLGEKLFF. The full variable domain, with the rest looked up from reference TRBV9 and TRBJ1-4, is DSGVTQTPKHLITATGQRVTLRCSPRSGDLSVYWYQQSLDQGLQFLIQYYNGEERAKGNILERFSAQQFPDLHSELNLSSLELGDSALYFCASSVGADRLGEKLFFGSGTQLSVL.

This chain links TRBV18 with TRBJ1-3; TCRdb names TRBD1, which stays unverified in the absence of DNA. Germline lookup yields CDR1 KGHSH and CDR2 LQKENI. This CDR3 has 15 amino acids. CDR3: CASSQDSTSGNTIYF.

The rearrangement uses TRBV9 and TRBJ1-6; TCRdb's assignment of TRBD1 cannot be checked, as there is no DNA. This CDR3 comprises 15 residues. In germline, CDR1 is SGDLS, CDR2 YYNGEE. CDR3 in amino acids: CASSAQGRRNSPLHF.

V is TRBV12-3 or TRBV12-4 and J is TRBJ1-2; TCRdb selects TRBD1, and the lack of DNA leaves this call unchecked. This CDR3 comprises 13 residues. This CDR3 is CASRSQGMGGYTF.

J is TRBJ1-1 and V is TRBV12-5; the TRBD1 assignment by TCRdb is unverifiable without DNA. Germline-derived CDR1 and CDR2 are LGHNT and FRNRAP. The length of the CDR3 is 13 residues. The CDR3 region is CASGRHGGTEAFF.

The chain carries TRBV4-2 and TRBJ1-3. CDR3 length: 17 amino acids. Germline CDR1 LGHNA, CDR2 YNFKEQ. This chain's CDR3 is CASSQDGTGFSGNTIYF.